One T cell receptor beta chain is described in this entry. Germline trimming cut 3 bases from V and 5 bases from J; bases unmatched to any gene: 7. Looked up from germline, CDR1 is LNHDA and CDR2 is SQIVND (reference sequence). The CDR3 length is 16 residues. Genomic DNA of every subset was divided equally among multiple immunoSEQ plates. Data came from immunoSEQ multiplex PCR; TCRdb stores just in-frame clones and leaves some out. The table has about 610,000 clones, about 96% seen once. The sample is drawn from a study of shared clonotypes between healthy human individuals. CD8 cells regarded as naive lacked CD45RO, were positively chosen for CCR7, and omitted terminally differentiated effector memory CD45RA+ cells.

This chain joins TRBV19 and TRBJ2-1, with 10 bases fitting TRBD2. The sequence derives from a woman under 40 in good health. The specimen sequenced was naive CD8+ T cells sorted from blood. The CDR3 protein is CASSIPGTSANNEQFF. The CDR3 bases are TGTGCCAGTAGTATCCCCGGGACTAGCGCGAACAATGAGCAGTTCTTC.